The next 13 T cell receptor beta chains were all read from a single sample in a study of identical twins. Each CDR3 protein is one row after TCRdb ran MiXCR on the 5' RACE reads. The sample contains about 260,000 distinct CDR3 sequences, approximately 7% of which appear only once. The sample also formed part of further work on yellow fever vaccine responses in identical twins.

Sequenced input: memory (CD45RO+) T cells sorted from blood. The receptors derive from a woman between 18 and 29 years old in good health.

The chain's CDR3 is CATSRDVALTSGRNIQYF. The CDR3 bases are TGTGCCACCAGCAGAGATGTGGCCCTGACTAGCGGGAGAAACATTCAGTACTTC. The chain carries TRBV15 and TRBJ2-4, with 12 bases identical to TRBD2. Trimming at V came to 0 bases and at J to 6 bases, leaving 9 bases not matched to a gene. CDR3 length equals 18 residues. Germline lookup yields CDR1 LNHNV and CDR2 YYDKDF (reference sequence).

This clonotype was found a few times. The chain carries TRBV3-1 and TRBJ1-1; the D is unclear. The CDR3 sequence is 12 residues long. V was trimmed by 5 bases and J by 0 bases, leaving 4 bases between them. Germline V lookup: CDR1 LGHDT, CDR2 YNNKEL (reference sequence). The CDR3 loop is CASSDLNTEAFF. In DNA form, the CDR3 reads TGTGCCAGCAGCGATTTGAACACTGAAGCTTTCTTT.

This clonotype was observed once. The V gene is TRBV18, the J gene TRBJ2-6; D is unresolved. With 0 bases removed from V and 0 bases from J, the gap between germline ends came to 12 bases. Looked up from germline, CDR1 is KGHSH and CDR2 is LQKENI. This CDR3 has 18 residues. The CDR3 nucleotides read TGTGCCAGCTCACCACCGAATCTCTTAACCTCTGGGGCCAACGTCCTGACTTTC. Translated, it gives CASSPPNLLTSGANVLTF.

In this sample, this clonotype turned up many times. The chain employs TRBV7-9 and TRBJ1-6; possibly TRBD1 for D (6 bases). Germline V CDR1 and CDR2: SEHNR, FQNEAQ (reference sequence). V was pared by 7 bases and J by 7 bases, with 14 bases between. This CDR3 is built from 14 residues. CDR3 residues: CASTSGGQNSPLHF. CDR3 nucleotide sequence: TGTGCCAGCACCTCGGGGGGGCAAAATTCACCCCTCCACTTT.

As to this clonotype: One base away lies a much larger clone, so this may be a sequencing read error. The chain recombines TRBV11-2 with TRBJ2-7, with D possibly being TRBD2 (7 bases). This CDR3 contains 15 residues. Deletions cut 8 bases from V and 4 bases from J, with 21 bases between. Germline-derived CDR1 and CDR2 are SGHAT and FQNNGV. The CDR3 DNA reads TGTGCCAGCTGCCCCCATTTGGGAGGGGGGTACGAGCAGTACTTC. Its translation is CASCPHLGGGYEQYF. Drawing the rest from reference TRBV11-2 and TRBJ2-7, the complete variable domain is EAGVAQSPRYKIIEKRQSVAFWCNPISGHATLYWYQQILGQGPKLLIQFQNNGVVDDSQLPKDRFSAERLKGVDSTLKIQPAKLEDSAVYLCASCPHLGGGYEQYFGPGTRLTVT.

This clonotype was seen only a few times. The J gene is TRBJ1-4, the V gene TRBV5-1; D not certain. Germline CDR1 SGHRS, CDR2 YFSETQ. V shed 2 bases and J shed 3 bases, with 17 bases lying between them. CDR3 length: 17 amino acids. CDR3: CASSFSSEGLANEKLFF. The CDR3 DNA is TGCGCCAGCAGCTTTTCGTCGGAGGGCTTAGCTAATGAAAAACTGTTTTTT.

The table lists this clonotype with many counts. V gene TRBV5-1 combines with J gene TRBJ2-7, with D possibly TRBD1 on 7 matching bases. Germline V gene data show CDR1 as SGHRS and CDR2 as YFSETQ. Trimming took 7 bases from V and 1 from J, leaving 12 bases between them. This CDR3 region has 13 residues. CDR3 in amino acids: CASGRDSSYEQYF. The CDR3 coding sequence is TGCGCCAGCGGGCGGGACAGTTCCTACGAGCAGTACTTC.

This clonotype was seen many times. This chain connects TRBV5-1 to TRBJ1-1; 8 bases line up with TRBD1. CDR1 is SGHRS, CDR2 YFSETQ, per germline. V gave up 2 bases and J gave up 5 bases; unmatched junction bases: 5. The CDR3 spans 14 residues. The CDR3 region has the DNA TGCGCCAGCAGCTTTCAGGGGGCGAAGACTGAAGCTTTCTTT. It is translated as CASSFQGAKTEAFF.

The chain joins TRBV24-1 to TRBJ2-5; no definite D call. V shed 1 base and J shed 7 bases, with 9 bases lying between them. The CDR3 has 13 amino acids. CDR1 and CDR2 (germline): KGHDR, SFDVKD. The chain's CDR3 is CATSDFTGATQYF. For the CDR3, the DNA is TGTGCCACCAGTGATTTTACCGGCGCGACCCAGTACTTC.

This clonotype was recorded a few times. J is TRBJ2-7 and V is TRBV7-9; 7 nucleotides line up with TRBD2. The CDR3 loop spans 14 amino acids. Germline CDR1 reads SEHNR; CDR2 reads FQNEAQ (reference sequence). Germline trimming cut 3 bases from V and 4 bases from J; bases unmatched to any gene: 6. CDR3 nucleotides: TGTGCCAGCAGCTTTGAGGGAGGGATTTACGAGCAGTACTTC. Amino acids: CASSFEGGIYEQYF. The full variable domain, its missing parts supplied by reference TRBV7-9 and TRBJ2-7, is DTGVSQNPRHKITKRGQNVTFRCDPISEHNRLYWYRQTLGQGPEFLTYFQNEAQLEKSRLLSDRFSAERPKGSFSTLEIQRTEQGDSAMYLCASSFEGGIYEQYFGPGTRLTVT.

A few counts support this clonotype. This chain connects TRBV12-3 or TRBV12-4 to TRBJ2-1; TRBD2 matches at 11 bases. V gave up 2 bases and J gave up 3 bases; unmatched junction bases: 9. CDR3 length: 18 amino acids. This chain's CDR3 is CASSLLAGGLSLYNEQFF. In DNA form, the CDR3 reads TGTGCCAGCAGTTTACTAGCGGGGGGACTTTCACTCTACAATGAGCAGTTCTTC.

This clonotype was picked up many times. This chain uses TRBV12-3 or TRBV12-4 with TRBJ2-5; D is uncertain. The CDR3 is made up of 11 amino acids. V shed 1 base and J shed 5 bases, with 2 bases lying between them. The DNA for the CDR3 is TGTGCCAGCAGTTTAGGGGAGACCCAGTACTTC. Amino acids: CASSLGETQYF.

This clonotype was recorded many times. The CDR3: CASSIGPMNTEAFF. Written as DNA, the CDR3 is TGTGCCAGTAGTATCGGACCGATGAACACTGAAGCTTTCTTT. This chain links TRBV19 with TRBJ1-1; D ambiguous. Germline V gene data show CDR1 as LNHDA and CDR2 as SQIVND (reference sequence). The CDR3 sequence is 14 residues long. V was clipped by 3 bases and J by 0 bases, with 8 bases between them.